The rows below give T cell receptor beta chains drawn from one sample of a study of cytomegalovirus exposure and HLA in healthy donors. The assay was immunoSEQ multiplex PCR, and TCRdb's table has in-frame clones only and misses some. The repertoire holds some 270,000 clones, with around 80% as singletons. Sequencing used PBMCs. These TCRs come from a girl aged 2 to 9 in good health and CMV-seronegative. CDR3s include the opening cysteine and the closing phenylalanine or tryptophan.

j_gene | v_gene | len | CDR3aa
TRBJ2-2 | TRBV11-2 | 14 | CASSLASGTGELFF
TRBJ2-7 | TRBV29-1 | 17 | CSVFEGGDRGHNYEQYF
TRBJ1-1 | TRBV13 | 14 | CASSWGGVNTEAFF
TRBJ2-7 | TRBV9 | 13 | CASSSTGWYEQYF
TRBJ2-3 | TRBV30 | 14 | CAWSSGTGTDTQYF
TRBJ1-1 | TRBV28 | 12 | CASTQRRTEAFF
TRBJ1-2 | TRBV19 | 13 | CASSLTGSDGYTF
TRBJ2-7 | TRBV2 | 18 | CASRNLFGGGTDTYEQYF
TRBJ1-1 | TRBV4-1 | 15 | CASSLWTGRGTEAFF
TRBJ2-7 | TRBV27 | 15 | CASSLLAGVPYEQYF
. | TRBV2 | 16 | CASRETGTGISNEQYF
TRBJ2-5 | TRBV7-8 | 14 | CASSSWTGGETQYF
TRBJ1-5 | TRBV19 | 15 | CASSTIWDIDQPQHF
TRBJ1-1 | TRBV20-1 | 11 | CSAQGHTEAFF
TRBJ1-1 | TRBV27 | 14 | CASSLRDSNTEAFF
TRBJ2-7 | TRBV11-2 | 13 | CASSSTGVYEQYF
TRBJ2-7 | TRBV27 | 16 | CASSLFQGLGAYEQYF
TRBJ1-1 | TRBV10-3 | 16 | CAISETSLGVDTGAFF
TRBJ2-7 | TRBV7-8 | 13 | CASTLTGSYEQYF
TRBJ2-6 | TRBV5-1 | 15 | CASSPDWLRANVLTF
TRBJ2-7 | TRBV4-2 | 13 | CASSLAESYEQYF
TRBJ2-2 | TRBV7-9 | 11 | CASRRAGELFF
TRBJ2-1 | TRBV7-2 | 14 | CASSRPLGSDEQFF
TRBJ2-1 | TRBV9 | 14 | CASSLTSGGNEQFF
TRBJ2-1 | TRBV7-9 | 16 | CSSTMYEGRSWNEQFF
TRBJ2-4 | TRBV9 | 15 | CASSAGASSGNIQYF
TRBJ2-7 | TRBV14 | 15 | CASSPTGTGDYEQYF
TRBJ2-2 | TRBV13 | 15 | CASSRGLANTGELFF
TRBJ2-5 | TRBV28 | 14 | CASIASGGGETQYF
TRBJ2-3 | TRBV28 | 18 | CASSHPFGGTGSPDTQYF
TRBJ1-6 | TRBV6-5 | 14 | CASRRQGIGSPLHF
TRBJ2-7 | TRBV5-1 | 16 | CASSLGAPTGRYEQYF
TRBJ1-4 | TRBV9 | 15 | CASSQGQGTNEKLFF
TRBJ2-7 | TRBV21-1 | 21 | CASSGRAGLAGFSFEPYEQYF
TRBJ2-2 | TRBV7-9 | 16 | CASSTRQEGNTGELFF
TRBJ2-3 | TRBV7-3 | 15 | CASSTQRGGPDTQYF
TRBJ2-2 | TRBV6-5 | 16 | CASSLLAGGNTGELFF
TRBJ1-6 | TRBV28 | 16 | CASNKQGGSYNSPLHF
TRBJ2-7 | TRBV6-1 | 14 | CASKDRDGSYEQYF
TRBJ1-2 | TRBV20-1 | 11 | CSASNQYGYTF
TRBJ2-2 | TRBV21-1 | 16 | CASSKAERGNTGELFF
TRBJ2-1 | TRBV7-9 | 17 | CASSLRLGLAEYNEQFF
TRBJ1-2 | TRBV27 | 13 | CASSLAGAHGYTF
TRBJ1-3 | TRBV28 | 12 | CASSILGNTIYF
TRBJ1-6 | TRBV6-5 | 15 | CASRQGVFIYSPLHF
TRBJ1-1 | TRBV7-6 | 15 | CASSLEVAGITEAFF